This TCR beta chain was profiled in a study of shared clonotypes between healthy human individuals. General study findings and limits: Inspection by rarefaction showed sorted-subset sequencing to be incomplete despite large depth. Among donors, clonotype sharing was expected to be affected by sequencing depth.

Terminally differentiated effector memory CD45RA+ cells were excluded from the naive CD8 cells, which were CD45RO-negative and positively selected for CCR7. Sorted subsets were amplified in replicate PCRs using around 200 ng DNA, tens of thousands of T cell genomes. Assay used: immunoSEQ multiplex PCR; TCRdb lists only in-frame clones, some missing. The repertoire holds approximately 2,200,000 clones, with 85% to 95% as singletons. Germline V gives CDR1 SGDLS, CDR2 YYNGEE. The length of the CDR3 is 16 residues. The V gene end was trimmed by 3 bases and the J gene end by 4 bases; junction bases not matched to a gene: 12. A word on this clone: The antigen remains undetermined.

The rearrangement links TRBV9 to TRBJ2-7; TRBD2 matches 8 bases. This receptor was obtained from a man between 18 and 29 years old in good health. Some clones in this sample may be carry-over from other donors' samples. The material sequenced was naive CD8+ T cells from PBMCs. As DNA, the CDR3 is TGTGCCAGCAGCGCCAGCGGGGGCGTAAGCTGGTACGAGCAGTACTTC. The encoded protein is CASSASGGVSWYEQYF.